This T cell receptor beta chain emerged from a study of CD8 T cells in Susac syndrome. Whole-study results and caveats: The study conceded that relatively few individuals underwent its TCR sequencing and HLA analysis.

Trimming cost V 3 bases and J 5 bases; bases outside gene matches: 12. Per the germline V gene, CDR1 is SEHNR and CDR2 is FQNEAQ (reference sequence). The CDR3 is 16 amino acids. TEMRA cells were enriched by FACS, while CD8+ and CD4+ T cells were obtained through a negative isolation that was performed magnetically. The authors reverse transcribed roughly 0.5 to 1 ug RNA with random hexamers. The authors amplified TCR beta CDR3 across 54 Vbeta and 13 Jbeta using immunoSEQ multiplex PCR. MiXCR was run by TCRdb on the immunoSEQ multiplex PCR reads, yielding one entry per CDR3 protein. This sample has about 64,000 distinct CDR3 sequences, with about 94% found just once. Worth noting for this clonotype: Its antigen is currently unknown.

Sequenced sample: CD8+ T cells from PBMCs. This chain joins TRBV7-9 and TRBJ2-5; 7 nucleotides align to TRBD2. This receptor was identified in a human donor with multiple sclerosis. CDR3 bases: TGTGCCAGCAGCTTTGGATGGACGGGGGGAGATGAGACCCAGTACTTC. Protein product: CASSFGWTGGDETQYF.